Each of the 8 T cell receptor beta chains below was sequenced from the same sample in a study of blood T cell repertoires in COVID-19. The table came from immunoSEQ multiplex PCR; TCRdb's copy has only in-frame clones and leaves some out. The repertoire holds around 300,000 clones, 70% to 90% seen once, with approximately 14% in the top ten. The sequenced sample consisted of peripheral blood. These receptors came from a woman aged 70-85 years with COVID-19, enrolled during active disease.

Concerning this clone: The sample contains more than one DNA sequence encoding this CDR3. The rearrangement joins TRBV2 to TRBJ1-2; 9 bases agree with TRBD1. The trim removed 8 bases at V and 4 bases at J, leaving 5 bases unmatched. The CDR3 has 13 amino acids. CDR1 and CDR2 (germline): SNHLY, FYNNEI. CDR3 nucleotide sequence: TGTGCCAGCGGGGACAGGGTGAGCTATGGCTACACCTTC. It is translated as CASGDRVSYGYTF.

The V and J genes are TRBV29-1 and TRBJ2-5; 7 nucleotides align to TRBD1. The length of the CDR3 is 13 residues. V trimming: 1 base; J trimming: 7 bases; junction bases outside the gene matches: 6. Germline V gene sequence: CDR1 SQVTM, CDR2 ANQGSEA. The CDR3 nucleotides are TGCAGCGTTGAAGGACAGGGCGGAGGGACCCAGTACTTC. Its translation: CSVEGQGGGTQYF.

The CDR3 reads CASSLDPRSGPYNEQFF. CDR3 nucleotide sequence: TGTGCCAGCAGCTTAGACCCCCGGTCAGGCCCCTACAATGAGCAGTTCTTC. This chain connects TRBV7-2 to TRBJ2-1; D gene ambiguous. CDR3 length equals 17 residues. The V end lost 1 base, the J end lost 2 bases, and 15 bases lay between the germline ends. Per the germline V gene, CDR1 is SGHTA and CDR2 is FQGNSA. The full variable domain, with the rest looked up from reference TRBV7-2 and TRBJ2-1, is GAGVSQSPSNKVTEKGKDVELRCDPISGHTALYWYRQSLGQGLEFLIYFQGNSAPDKSGLPSDRFSAERTGGSVSTLTIQRTQQEDSAVYLCASSLDPRSGPYNEQFFGPGTRLTVL.

The chain couples TRBV5-1 to TRBJ2-3; 9 bases match TRBD2. The V segment lost 2 bases and the J segment 3 bases; nucleotides outside the gene matches: 7. Looked up from germline, CDR1 is SGHRS and CDR2 is YFSETQ. This CDR3 contains 16 residues. The CDR3 here is CASSLTSGRRTDTQYF. For the CDR3, the DNA is TGCGCCAGCAGCTTAACTAGCGGGCGTAGGACAGATACGCAGTATTTT.

This clone was recorded only once. The chain employs TRBV18 and TRBJ1-6, with D perhaps TRBD1 (6 bases). The CDR3 extends over 15 amino acids. Germline V gene sequence: CDR1 KGHSH, CDR2 LQKENI. V lost 2 bases and J lost 8, with 13 bases in between. The CDR3 nucleotides are TGTGCCAGCTCACCAGGGACATCTTCAGATTCACCCCTCCACTTT. As protein: CASSPGTSSDSPLHF.

V and J are TRBV7-9 and TRBJ1-2; D is undetermined. CDR1 and CDR2 from the germline V gene are SEHNR and FQNEAQ (reference sequence). This CDR3 has 13 residues. Between the trimmed V and J ends, which lost 3 bases and 5 bases, there was a span of 10 bases. CDR3: CASSFRGPYGYTF. DNA of the CDR3: TGTGCCAGCAGCTTCCGGGGTCCGTATGGCTACACCTTC.

The CDR3 DNA reads TGTGCCAGCAGCCCCCGCAGCGGGGGGGCCGGGTACGAGCAGTACTTC. This translates into CASSPRSGGAGYEQYF. This sequence joins TRBV7-2 and TRBJ2-7; 10 positions match TRBD2. After removal of 5 bases from V and 4 bases from J, the junction contained 11 bases not matched to a gene. The CDR3 sequence is 16 residues long. The germline V gene has CDR1 SGHTA and CDR2 FQGNSA.

The chain recombines TRBV6-5 with TRBJ2-2; possibly TRBD2 for D (6 bases). CDR3 length equals 13 residues. The V gene's germline CDR1 is MNHEY and CDR2 SVGAGI. Trimming removed 6 bases from V and 4 bases from J, with 9 bases in between. The CDR3 bases are TGTGCCAGCAGACGGGGGACCACCGGGGAGCTGTTTTTT. This encodes CASRRGTTGELFF.